Sequencing of this TCR beta chain was carried out in a study of shared clonotypes between healthy human individuals. Study-wide findings and caveats: In this cohort, only blood was sampled, and tissue repertoires likely differ.

Donors were Caucasian adults residing in Nashville, Tennessee, USA. A note on this clone: Antigen: not known.

CDR3 size: 19 residues. The V gene lost 0 bases and the J gene lost 8 bases, with 23 bases spanning the gap. The germline V gene encodes CDR1 SGHVS and CDR2 FNYEAQ. The authors distributed each subset's genomic DNA evenly over several immunoSEQ plates. In the original processing: Junction-only sequences without quality scores were provided by ImmunoSEQ, so filtering was different. Profiling relied on immunoSEQ multiplex PCR, and the TCRdb table lists in-frame clones only, not all of them. That table furnishes V, J and clone size, whereas the DNA furnished D and trimming. Of millions of clones listed, around nine tenths were seen once; the top ten hold over 0.12%.

The receptor's source is a man younger than 35 in good health. The sequencing input was naive CD4+ T cells sorted from blood. This sample's subset: CD45RA+ positively selected. The chain recombines TRBV7-6 with TRBJ1-6, with D hard to call. CDR3 residues: CASSLALTQGSKPDSPLHF. The CDR3 region has the DNA TGTGCCAGCAGCTTAGCGCTGACCCAAGGGTCAAAACCCGATTCACCCCTCCACTTT.